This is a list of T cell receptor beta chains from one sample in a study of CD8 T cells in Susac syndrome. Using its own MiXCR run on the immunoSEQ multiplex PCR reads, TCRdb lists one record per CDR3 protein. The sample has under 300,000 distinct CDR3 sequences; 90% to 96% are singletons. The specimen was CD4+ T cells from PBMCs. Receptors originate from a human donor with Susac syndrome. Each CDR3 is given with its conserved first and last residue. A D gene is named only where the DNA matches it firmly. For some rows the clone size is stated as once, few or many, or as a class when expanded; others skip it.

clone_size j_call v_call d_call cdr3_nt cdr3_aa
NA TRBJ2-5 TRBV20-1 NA TGCAGTGCTAGAGGACAACCCCAAGAGACCCAGTACTTC CSARGQPQETQYF
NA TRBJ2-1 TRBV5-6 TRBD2 TGTGCCAGCAGCGCAAGTCTAGCGGGGTTTTACAATGAGCAGTTCTTC CASSASLAGFYNEQFF
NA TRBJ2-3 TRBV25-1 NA TGTGCCAGCCAGGTGTTAGATACGCAGTATTTT CASQVLDTQYF
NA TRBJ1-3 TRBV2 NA TGTGCCAGCATGGCCAGGGACGGAAACACCATATATTTT CASMARDGNTIYF
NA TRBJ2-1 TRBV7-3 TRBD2 TGTGCCAGCAGCTCAACTAGCGCCAACAATGAGCAGTTCTTC CASSSTSANNEQFF
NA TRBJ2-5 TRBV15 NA TGTGCCACCAGCAGAGGGGGAGAGACCCAGTACTTC CATSRGGETQYF
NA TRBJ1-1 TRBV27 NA TGTGCCAGCAGTCCCAACAGGGACACTGAAGCTTTCTTT CASSPNRDTEAFF
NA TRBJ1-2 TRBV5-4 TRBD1 TGTGCCAGCAGCTTGGTGGGGCAGGGGGTTTTTGGCTACACCTTC CASSLVGQGVFGYTF
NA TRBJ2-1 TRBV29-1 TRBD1 TGCAGCGTTCGTGACAGGGGGTATAACAATGAGCAGTTCTTC CSVRDRGYNNEQFF
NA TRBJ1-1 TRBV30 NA TGTGCGGTGGGAATGAACACTGAAGCTTTCTTT CAVGMNTEAFF
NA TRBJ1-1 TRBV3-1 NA TGTGCCAGCAGCCAAGAGGGCCGGACTGAAGCTTTCTTT CASSQEGRTEAFF
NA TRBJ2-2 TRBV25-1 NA TGTGCCAGCCAGGGGTACGCGAACACCGGGGAGCTGTTTTTT CASQGYANTGELFF
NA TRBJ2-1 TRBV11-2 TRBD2 TGTGCCAGCCGTGGGACTAGCGGACGCTCCTACAATGAGCAGTTCTTC CASRGTSGRSYNEQFF
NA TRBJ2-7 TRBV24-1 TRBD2 TGTGCCACCAGTGATTCCAGATCACTAGCGGGGGAGCAGTACTTC CATSDSRSLAGEQYF
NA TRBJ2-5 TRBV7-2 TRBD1 TGTGCCAGCAGCTTAAATGGTCGGACAGGGGGACAAGAGACCCAGTACTTC CASSLNGRTGGQETQYF
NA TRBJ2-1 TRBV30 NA TGTGCCTGGAGTGGGGTCCGGTACAATGAGCAGTTCTTC CAWSGVRYNEQFF
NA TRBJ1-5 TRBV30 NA TGTGCCTGGAGATCAGGGCCGAACCAGCCCCAGCATTTT CAWRSGPNQPQHF
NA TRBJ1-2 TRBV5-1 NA TGCGCCAGCAGCTTGGACTCTATCGGAGGCTACACCTTC CASSLDSIGGYTF
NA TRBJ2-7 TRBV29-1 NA TGCAGCGTTGAAGATCGGGCTAGCTCCGTGCAGTACTTC CSVEDRASSVQYF
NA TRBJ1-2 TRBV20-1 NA TGCAGTGCTAGACTCGGAGAGGGCATAGATGGGTATGGCTACACCTTC CSARLGEGIDGYGYTF
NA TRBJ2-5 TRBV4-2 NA TGTGCCAGCAGCCAAGAGAGGGCCGGTAACCAAGAGACCCAGTACTTC CASSQERAGNQETQYF
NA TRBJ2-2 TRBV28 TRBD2 TGTGCCAGCATCACAGGGACTAGCGGGAGCTGGTACACCGGGGAGCTGTTTTTT CASITGTSGSWYTGELFF
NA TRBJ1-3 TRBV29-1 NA TGCAGCGTCGACGTCTCAGGGTCCGATAAGTTTAGTGGAAACACCATATATTTT CSVDVSGSDKFSGNTIYF
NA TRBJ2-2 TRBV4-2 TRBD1 TGTGCCAGCAGCCAGCTAAGACAGGGGTCCACCGGGGAGCTGTTTTTT CASSQLRQGSTGELFF
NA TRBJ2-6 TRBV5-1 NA TGCGCCAGCAGCTTGGCTTACAGGGCTCCCAACGTCCTGACTTTC CASSLAYRAPNVLTF
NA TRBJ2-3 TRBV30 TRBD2 TGTGCCTGGTCGAGAAGCGCGGGAGGGCCGACAGATACGCAGTATTTT CAWSRSAGGPTDTQYF
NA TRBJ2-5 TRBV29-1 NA TGCAGCGTGGGACTCGGTCAAGAGACCCAGTACTTC CSVGLGQETQYF
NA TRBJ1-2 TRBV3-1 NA TGTGCCAGCAGCCAAGATGGCTCACGGGACTATGGCTACACCTTC CASSQDGSRDYGYTF
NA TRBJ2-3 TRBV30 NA TGTGCCTGGAGTCCCTCTCGCCCCCTGTATTTT CAWSPSRPLYF
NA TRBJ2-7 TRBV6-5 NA TGTGCCAGCAGCCGTACTAGGGCCCACGAGCAGTACTTC CASSRTRAHEQYF
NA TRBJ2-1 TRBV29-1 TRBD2 TGCAGCGTTGAAGACCCAGGACTAGCGGGATACAATGAGCAGTTCTTC CSVEDPGLAGYNEQFF
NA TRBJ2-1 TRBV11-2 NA TGTGCCAGCCGCCTCGCCGATCAGGAACAATATGAGCAGTTCTTC CASRLADQEQYEQFF
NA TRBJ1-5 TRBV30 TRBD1 TGTGCCTGCACTGGGACAGCGGAACAGCCCCAGCATTTT CACTGTAEQPQHF
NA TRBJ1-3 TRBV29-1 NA TGCAGCGTTCGTTCTTTACAGGGAAACACCATATATTTT CSVRSLQGNTIYF
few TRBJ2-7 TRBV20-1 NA TGCAGTGCTAGGCTCGGCACCTACGAGCAGTACTTC CSARLGTYEQYF
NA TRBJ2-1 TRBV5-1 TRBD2 TGCGCCAGCAGCTCTCCGCGGACTAGCGGGACTAATGAGCAGTTCTTC CASSSPRTSGTNEQFF
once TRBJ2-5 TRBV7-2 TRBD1 TGTGCCAGCAGCTCTGGGACAGTCCAAGAGACCCAGTACTTC CASSSGTVQETQYF
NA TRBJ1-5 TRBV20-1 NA TGCAGTGCTAGAGTTGATTACAATCAGCCCCAGCATTTT CSARVDYNQPQHF
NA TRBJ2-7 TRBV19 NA TGTGCCAGTAGATGCGAGCAGTACTTC CASRCEQYF
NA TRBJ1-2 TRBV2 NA TGTGCCAGCAGTTTCCGGGGTCCCCATGGCTACACCTTC CASSFRGPHGYTF
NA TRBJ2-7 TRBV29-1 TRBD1 TGCAGCGTGACCCCAGGGACAGGGCCTTGGCAGTACTTC CSVTPGTGPWQYF
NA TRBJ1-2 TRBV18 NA TGTGCCAGCTCACCTAACCGGGACACCAACTATGGCTACACCTTC CASSPNRDTNYGYTF